The subject of this entry is one T cell receptor (beta chain). Its antigen is as yet unknown. This record belongs to a study of cytotoxic CD8 clonotypes in ibrutinib-treated CLL. The protocol was immunoSEQ multiplex PCR, while the TCRdb copy is restricted to in-frame clones and leaves out a portion. The table includes 110,000 to 150,000 clones, approximately 80% detected once. Study-level findings and limits: Clonality climbed at ibrutinib response, then dropped toward baseline at progression.

The sample in question was PBMCs, obtained after 12 months of ibrutinib treatment. This sequence originates from a human donor with chronic lymphocytic leukemia.

The CDR3: CASSIIGTGNYGYTF. CDR3 in DNA: TGTGCCAGTAGCATAATCGGGACAGGGAACTATGGCTACACCTTC. The V gene is TRBV19, the J gene TRBJ1-2; 9 bases are shared with TRBD1. The CDR3 has 15 amino acids. Germline V gene sequence: CDR1 LNHDA, CDR2 SQIVND (reference sequence). V shed 6 bases and J 2 bases; nucleotides not matched to a gene: 7. The entire variable domain, with the rest obtained from reference TRBV19 and TRBJ1-2, is as follows: DGGITQSPKYLFRKEGQNVTLSCEQNLNHDAMYWYRQDPGQGLRLIYYSQIVNDFQKGDIAEGYSVSREKKESFPLTVTSAQKNPTAFYLCASSIIGTGNYGYTFGSGTRLTVV.